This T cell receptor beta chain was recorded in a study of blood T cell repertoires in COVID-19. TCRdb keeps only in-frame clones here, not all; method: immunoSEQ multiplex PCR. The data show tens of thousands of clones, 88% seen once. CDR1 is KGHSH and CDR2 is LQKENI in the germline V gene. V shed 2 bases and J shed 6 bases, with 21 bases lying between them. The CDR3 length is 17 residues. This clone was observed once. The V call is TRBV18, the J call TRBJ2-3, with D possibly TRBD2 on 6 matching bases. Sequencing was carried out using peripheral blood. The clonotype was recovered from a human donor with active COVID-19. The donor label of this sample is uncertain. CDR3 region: CASSPFLAQGGSDTQYF. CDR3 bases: TGTGCCAGCTCACCATTTTTAGCTCAGGGAGGCTCGGATACGCAGTATTTT.